The clone carrying this TCR beta chain has a handful of counts. Its antigen is not known. This specimen comes from a study of CD8+ T cells in alopecia areata. Study summary: Patients in the treated group were given tofacitinib by mouth, 5 to 10 mg twice a day.

Notes on the study in general: Significant decreases in scalp clonality and expanded CD8+ clones followed tofacitinib treatment.

The sample's treatment: oral pan-JAK inhibitor, 5-10 mg twice daily. Researchers took lesional scalp punch biopsies and peripheral blood from people who were alopecia areata patients. Reverse transcribed after extraction, RNA yielded cDNA as the sequencing template. Clones were sequenced by immunoSEQ multiplex PCR, and TCRdb holds only the in-frame ones, with some missing. Counted here are 150,000 to 200,000 clones, less than 70% occurring once; the ten biggest clones make up under 1.5%. The receptor was isolated from a human donor with alopecia areata. This specimen consisted of CD4+ T cells sorted from blood, obtained between weeks 47 and 50, from a patient treated with tofacitinib.

The CDR3 region has the DNA TGTGCCAGCAGCTTAATGGGACAGAGTATCACAGATACGCAGTATTTT. The encoded protein is CASSLMGQSITDTQYF. The chain uses TRBV7-8 and TRBJ2-3, with 7 bases matching TRBD1. The junction had 7 bases not matched to a gene; V was cut back by 2 bases and J by 2 bases. The CDR3 runs to 16 residues. Germline V gene data show CDR1 as SGHVS and CDR2 as FQNEAQ.